This TCR beta chain was sequenced for a study of neurological immune-mediated disorders. Time point given: longitudinal time-point 2. Germline lookup yields CDR1 MNHEY and CDR2 SVGAGI. The V end was cut by 6 bases, the J end by 7 bases, with 16 bases between. The CDR3 length is 14 residues. By 5'RACE with 10-nucleotide random UMIs, the cDNA was made. TCRdb passed the 5' RACE reads through MiXCR, listing each CDR3 protein once. The sample has some 60,000 distinct CDR3 sequences; 8.5% to 10% are singletons. Sequenced input: PBMCs. The sequence derives from a man aged 25-45 years in good health. This sequence joins TRBV6-5 and TRBJ1-5, with D unclear. The CDR3 coding sequence is TGTGCCAGCAGGAAGACCGGGCGTAACCAGCCCCAGCATTTT. Translation: CASRKTGRNQPQHF.